This T cell receptor (beta chain) was captured by sequencing in a study of T cell repertoires in cytomegalovirus infection (dated by TCRdb to between 2018 and 2020). Broadly, across the study: Alongside well-studied HLA-B-restricted epitopes, the peptide stimulations were aimed at recently identified HLA-C-restricted CMV epitopes, whose presentation resists viral immunomodulation. The HLA type of each donor mattered for the analysis, because public TCR beta signatures pointed to carriage of CMV infection along with the matching HLA type.

The germline ends are 13 bases apart after V is trimmed by 0 bases and J by 4 bases. The CDR3, cysteine through phenylalanine, is 16 amino acids long. Only the CDR3 DNA stays, 48 bases, in frame from base 1. The germline V gene encodes CDR1 MNHEY and CDR2 SMNVEV (reference sequence). Sequenced on an Illumina HiSeq 1500. Starting from the raw public reads, TCRdb applied fastp trimming at Q25, assembled clones with MiXCR and retained in-frame beta chains. One record per CDR3 amino acid sequence lists the most common genes and DNA. This sample gives 110,000 to 150,000 distinct CDR3 sequences in total; over 30% of them show up just once. Of the sample, roughly half falls within the top ten clones. A note on this clonotype: The antigen this receptor binds is unknown. No base-level quality is on record; no much larger clone is a single base apart.

In the paper's terms, the treatment or condition label means: in vitro stimulation with specific CMV peptide epitopes to enrich CMV-specific T cells. Results and caveats for the whole study, not just this receptor: The ex vivo response was dominated by HLA-C-restricted CMV-specific TCR beta clonotypes, and the single most frequent clonotype in two of eight donors was supplied by these HLA-C-restricted clonotypes. In both this cohort and an independent cohort of 352 donors, the cumulative frequency of public TCR beta family members distinguished carriers of CMV infection plus the relevant HLA type.

The chain employs TRBV27 and TRBJ1-3, with TRBD1 perhaps the D gene, on 5 matching bases. The source material was CD8+ T cells from cultured PBMCs, sampled from culture after CMV antigen stimulation. The receptor was isolated from a human donor in good health (CMV status not recorded). Some clones in this sample may be carry-over from other donors' samples. The DNA sequence is TGTGCCAGCAGTTTATCTCCTTGGACACAAGGAAACACCATATATTTT. Its protein reads: CASSLSPWTQGNTIYF.